This TCR beta chain was sequenced for a study of blood T cell repertoires in COVID-19 (dated by TCRdb to 2020 to 2021). With respect to the entire study: The collaborator samples originated in the United States, Italy and Spain and spanned the acute and convalescent phases of COVID-19. The samples were drawn from the first 160 participants of the ongoing ImmuneRACE study and from some 1,300 subjects provided by 6 global collaborators. The material from the prospective study consisted of cDNA or gDNA derived from T cells, B-cell-depleted T cells, or PBMCs. Where available, HLA class I and class II types were obtained from metadata supplied by the sample provider rather than from assay-based typing. The repertoires were released in a freely available public database intended as a resource for research on the immune response to SARS-CoV-2. Deeply sampled blood TCRbeta repertoires from subjects exposed to, actively infected with, or recovered from COVID-19 were included in the dataset. The sample metadata nearly always contained a de-identified subject ID, COVID-19 status, age in years and sex.

Paper-wide results and their limitations: The quantity of clinical and demographic metadata differed by source and by participant and was supplied without curation.

Each collaborating institution followed its own protocols to collect whole blood in K2EDTA tubes. For TCRbeta analysis, collaborators shipped samples in one of three forms: frozen whole blood, isolated PBMCs, or DNA extracted from either of those sample types. About this clone: There is no known antigen for this receptor. Per-nucleotide qualities are absent, and no much larger clonotype sits a single base away.

After removal of 5 bases from V and 9 bases from J, the junction retains 17 bases not matched to a gene. For CDR1 and CDR2, the germline V gene lists SGHTA and FQGTGA. Taken from cysteine to phenylalanine, the CDR3 has 18 residues. The sequence is cut down to CDR3 DNA, 54 bases in frame from base 1. TCRbeta CDR3 regions were amplified from genomic DNA using the immunoSEQ Assay, a bias-controlled multiplex PCR. Turning to the authors' computational methods: The number of nucleated cells in each sample was estimated from the amplification of reference gene primers within the assay. To quantify the absolute abundance of each unique TCRbeta CDR3 rearrangement, sequence reads were collapsed and filtered. For each sample, productive Simpson clonality was calculated as the square root of Simpson's diversity index across productive rearrangements. TCRdb limited this immuneACCESS table to in-frame rearrangements with V and J called. A share of clones is missing; checked studies link under half to unresolved V genes, and the rest is unexplained. The D gene and trimming were derived from the DNA, and the V and J assignments and clone size from that table. The sample data list around 700,000 clones, and around 90% of these were observed just once. Under 0.3% of the sample belongs to the ten largest clones.

Sequenced sample: peripheral blood. The V and J segments used are TRBV7-3 and TRBJ2-3, with 13 middle bases fitting TRBD2. The receptor was isolated from a woman under 30 with acute or convalescent COVID-19. The nucleotide sequence is TGTGCCAGCAGCCCACGGGGGGGACTAGCGGGGCCCCAAGGCACGCAGTATTTT. The resulting protein is CASSPRGGLAGPQGTQYF.